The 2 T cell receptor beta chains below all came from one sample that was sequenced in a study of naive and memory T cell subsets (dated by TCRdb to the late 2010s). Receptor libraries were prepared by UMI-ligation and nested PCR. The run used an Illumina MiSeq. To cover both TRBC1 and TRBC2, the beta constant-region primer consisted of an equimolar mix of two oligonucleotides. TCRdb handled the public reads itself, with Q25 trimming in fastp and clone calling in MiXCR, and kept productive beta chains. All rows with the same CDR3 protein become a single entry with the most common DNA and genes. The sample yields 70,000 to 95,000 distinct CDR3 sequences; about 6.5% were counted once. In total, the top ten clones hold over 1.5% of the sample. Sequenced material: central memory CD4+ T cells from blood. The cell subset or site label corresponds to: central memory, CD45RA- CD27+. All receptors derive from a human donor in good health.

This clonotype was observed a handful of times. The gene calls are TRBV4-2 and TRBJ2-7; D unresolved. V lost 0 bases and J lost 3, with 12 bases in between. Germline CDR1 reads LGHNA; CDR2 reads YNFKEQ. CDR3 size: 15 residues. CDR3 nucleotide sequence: TGTGCCAGCAGCCAAGAGCGAGGTAAAAGCTACGAGCAGTACTTC. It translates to CASSQERGKSYEQYF.

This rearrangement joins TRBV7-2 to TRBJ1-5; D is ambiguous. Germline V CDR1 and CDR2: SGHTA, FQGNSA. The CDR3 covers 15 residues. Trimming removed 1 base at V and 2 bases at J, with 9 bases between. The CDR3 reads CASSLEPGGNQPQHF. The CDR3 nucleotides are TGTGCCAGCAGCTTAGAACCCGGGGGCAATCAGCCCCAGCATTTT.